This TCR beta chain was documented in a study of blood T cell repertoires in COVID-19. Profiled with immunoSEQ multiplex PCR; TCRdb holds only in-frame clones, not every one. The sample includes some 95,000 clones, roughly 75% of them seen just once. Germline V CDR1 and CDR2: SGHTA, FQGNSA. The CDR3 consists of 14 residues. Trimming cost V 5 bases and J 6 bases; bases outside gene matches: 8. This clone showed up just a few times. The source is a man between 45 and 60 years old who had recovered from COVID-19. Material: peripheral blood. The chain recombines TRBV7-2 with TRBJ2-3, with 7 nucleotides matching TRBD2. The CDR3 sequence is CASSPGLGGDTQYF. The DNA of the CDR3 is TGTGCCAGCAGCCCAGGACTAGGCGGGGATACGCAGTATTTT.